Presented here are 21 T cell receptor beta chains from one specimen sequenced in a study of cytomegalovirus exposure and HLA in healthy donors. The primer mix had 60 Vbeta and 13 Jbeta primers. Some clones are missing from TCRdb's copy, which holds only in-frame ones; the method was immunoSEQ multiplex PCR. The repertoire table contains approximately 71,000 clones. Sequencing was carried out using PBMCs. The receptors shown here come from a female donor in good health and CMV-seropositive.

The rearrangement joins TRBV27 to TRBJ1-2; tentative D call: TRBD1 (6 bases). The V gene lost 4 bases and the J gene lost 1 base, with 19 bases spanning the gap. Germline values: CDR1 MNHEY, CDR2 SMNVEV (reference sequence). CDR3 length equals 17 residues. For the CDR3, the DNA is TGTGCCAGCAGTTCTCTCGACAGGCCGGCAATTAACTATGGCTACACCTTC. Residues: CASSSLDRPAINYGYTF.

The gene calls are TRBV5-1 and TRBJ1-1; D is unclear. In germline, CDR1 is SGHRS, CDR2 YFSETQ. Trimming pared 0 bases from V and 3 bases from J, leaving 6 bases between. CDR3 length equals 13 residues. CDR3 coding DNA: TGCGCCAGCAGCTTGGTCAGTGACACTGAAGCTTTCTTT. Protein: CASSLVSDTEAFF.

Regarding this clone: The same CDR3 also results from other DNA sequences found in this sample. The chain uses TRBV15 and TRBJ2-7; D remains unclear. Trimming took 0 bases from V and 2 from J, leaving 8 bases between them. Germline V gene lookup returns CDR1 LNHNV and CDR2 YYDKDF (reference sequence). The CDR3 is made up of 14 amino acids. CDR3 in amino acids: CATSRDRGPYEQYF. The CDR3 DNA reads TGTGCCACCAGCAGAGATAGAGGTCCCTACGAGCAGTACTTC.

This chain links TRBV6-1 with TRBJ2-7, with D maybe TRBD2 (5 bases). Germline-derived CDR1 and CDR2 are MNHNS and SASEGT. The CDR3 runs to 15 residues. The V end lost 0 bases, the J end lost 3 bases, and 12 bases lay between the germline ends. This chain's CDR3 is CASSEAMGRYYEQYF. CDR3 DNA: TGTGCCAGCAGTGAAGCAATGGGGAGATACTACGAGCAGTACTTC.

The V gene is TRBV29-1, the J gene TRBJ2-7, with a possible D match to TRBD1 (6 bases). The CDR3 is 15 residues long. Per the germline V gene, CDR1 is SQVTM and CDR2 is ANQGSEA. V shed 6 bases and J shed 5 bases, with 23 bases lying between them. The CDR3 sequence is CSVRPPGHRTNEQYF. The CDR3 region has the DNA TGCAGCGTCCGCCCCCCGGGACACCGGACAAACGAGCAGTACTTC.

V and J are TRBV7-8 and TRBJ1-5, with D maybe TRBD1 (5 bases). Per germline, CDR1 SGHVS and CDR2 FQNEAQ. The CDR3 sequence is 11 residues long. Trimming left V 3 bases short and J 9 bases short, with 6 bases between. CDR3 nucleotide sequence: TGTGCCAGCAGCTTGCAGGGGCCCCAGCATTTT. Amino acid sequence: CASSLQGPQHF.

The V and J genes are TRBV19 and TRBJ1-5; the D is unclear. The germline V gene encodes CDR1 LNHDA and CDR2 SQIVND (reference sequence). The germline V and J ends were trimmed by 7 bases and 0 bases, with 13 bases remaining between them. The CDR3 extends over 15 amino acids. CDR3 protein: CASNTAKYSNQPQHF. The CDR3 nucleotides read TGTGCCAGTAACACAGCTAAATATAGCAATCAGCCCCAGCATTTT.

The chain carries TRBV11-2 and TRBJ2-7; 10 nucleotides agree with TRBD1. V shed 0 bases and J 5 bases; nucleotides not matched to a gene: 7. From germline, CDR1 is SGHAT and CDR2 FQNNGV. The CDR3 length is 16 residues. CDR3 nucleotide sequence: TGTGCCAGCAGCTTAGATTACCGACAGGGGGCCGACGAGCAGTACTTC. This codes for CASSLDYRQGADEQYF.

The CDR3 nucleotides are TGTGCCAGCAGCTTAGGGGGGGGCTATGGCTACACCTTC. Translation gives CASSLGGGYGYTF. The chain has TRBV7-9 and TRBJ1-2; maybe TRBD1 (5 bases). V was pared by 1 base and J by 4 bases, with 7 bases between. The CDR3 length is 13 residues. Looked up from germline, CDR1 is SEHNR and CDR2 is FQNEAQ (reference sequence). Full variable domain (remainder filled in from reference TRBV7-9 and TRBJ1-2): DTGVSQNPRHKITKRGQNVTFRCDPISEHNRLYWYRQTLGQGPEFLTYFQNEAQLEKSRLLSDRFSAERPKGSFSTLEIQRTEQGDSAMYLCASSLGGGYGYTFGSGTRLTVV.

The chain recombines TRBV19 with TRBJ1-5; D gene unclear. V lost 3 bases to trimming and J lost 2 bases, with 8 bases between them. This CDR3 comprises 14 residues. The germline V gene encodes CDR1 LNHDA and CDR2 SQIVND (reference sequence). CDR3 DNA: TGTGCCAGTAGTATCTGGGAGGGCAATCAGCCCCAGCATTTT. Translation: CASSIWEGNQPQHF.

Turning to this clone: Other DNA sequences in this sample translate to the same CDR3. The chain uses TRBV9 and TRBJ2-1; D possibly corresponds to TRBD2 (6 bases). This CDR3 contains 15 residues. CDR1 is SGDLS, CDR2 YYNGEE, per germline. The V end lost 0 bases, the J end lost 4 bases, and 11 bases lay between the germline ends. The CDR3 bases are TGTGCCAGCAGCGTAGGCTCCGGAGGGTACAATGAGCAGTTCTTC. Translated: CASSVGSGGYNEQFF.

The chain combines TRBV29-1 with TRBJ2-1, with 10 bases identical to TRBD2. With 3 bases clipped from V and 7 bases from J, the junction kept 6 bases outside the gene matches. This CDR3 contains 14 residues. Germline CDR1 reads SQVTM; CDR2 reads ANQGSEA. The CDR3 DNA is TGCAGCGTTGAGAGGCTAGCGGGGGCGAATGAGCAGTTCTTC. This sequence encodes CSVERLAGANEQFF.

CDR3 amino acids: CASRMIGAASYEQYF. For the CDR3, the DNA is TGTGCCAGCAGGATGATAGGGGCAGCCTCCTACGAGCAGTACTTC. This chain links TRBV6-6 with TRBJ2-7; weak D call: TRBD1 (5 bases). The V gene lost 6 bases and the J gene lost 0 bases, with 15 bases spanning the gap. The germline V gene encodes CDR1 MNHNY and CDR2 SVGAGI (reference sequence). The CDR3 has 15 residues.

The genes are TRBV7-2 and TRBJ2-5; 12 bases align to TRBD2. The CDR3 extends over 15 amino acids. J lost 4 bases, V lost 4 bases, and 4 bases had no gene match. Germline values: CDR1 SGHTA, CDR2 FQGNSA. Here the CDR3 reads CASSSTSGSRETQYF. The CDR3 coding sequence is TGTGCCAGCAGCTCGACTAGCGGGAGTCGAGAGACCCAGTACTTC.

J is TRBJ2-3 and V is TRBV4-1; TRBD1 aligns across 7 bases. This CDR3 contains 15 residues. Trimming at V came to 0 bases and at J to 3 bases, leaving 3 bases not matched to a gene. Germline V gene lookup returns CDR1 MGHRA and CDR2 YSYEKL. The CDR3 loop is CASSQDDRATDTQYF. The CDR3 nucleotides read TGCGCCAGCAGCCAAGATGACAGGGCAACAGATACGCAGTATTTT.

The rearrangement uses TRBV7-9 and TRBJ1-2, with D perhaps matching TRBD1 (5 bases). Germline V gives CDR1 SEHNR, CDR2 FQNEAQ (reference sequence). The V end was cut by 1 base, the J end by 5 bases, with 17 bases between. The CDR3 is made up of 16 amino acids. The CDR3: CASSLGQGTLRYGYTF. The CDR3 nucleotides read TGTGCCAGCAGCTTAGGTCAGGGTACCCTTAGGTATGGCTACACCTTC.

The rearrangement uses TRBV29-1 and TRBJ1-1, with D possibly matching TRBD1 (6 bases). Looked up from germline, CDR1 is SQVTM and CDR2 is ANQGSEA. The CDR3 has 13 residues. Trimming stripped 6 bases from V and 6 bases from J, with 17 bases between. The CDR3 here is CSVALSGGAEAFF. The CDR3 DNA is TGCAGCGTCGCCCTTTCGGGGGGCGCTGAAGCTTTCTTT.

Here the CDR3 reads CAISEARDRDLQPQHF. CDR3 nucleotide sequence: TGTGCCATCAGTGAGGCCCGGGACAGGGATCTCCAGCCCCAGCATTTT. V usage is TRBV10-3 and J usage is TRBJ1-5, with TRBD1 identical over 9 bases. CDR1 is ENHRY, CDR2 SYGVKD, per germline. The CDR3 consists of 16 residues. Trimming cost V 2 bases and J 7 bases; bases outside gene matches: 9.

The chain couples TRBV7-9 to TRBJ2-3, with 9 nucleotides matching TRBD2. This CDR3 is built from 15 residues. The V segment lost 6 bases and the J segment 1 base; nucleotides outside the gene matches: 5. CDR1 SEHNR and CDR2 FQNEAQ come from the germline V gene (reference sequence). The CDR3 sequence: CASSLIAGGTDTQYF. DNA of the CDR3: TGTGCCAGCAGTTTAATAGCGGGAGGCACAGATACGCAGTATTTT.

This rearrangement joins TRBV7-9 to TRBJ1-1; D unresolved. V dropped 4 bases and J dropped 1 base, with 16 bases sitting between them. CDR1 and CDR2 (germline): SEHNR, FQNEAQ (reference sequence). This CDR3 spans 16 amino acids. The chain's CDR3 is CASSSRRASGNTEAFF. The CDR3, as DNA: TGTGCCAGCAGCTCACGGCGGGCATCGGGGAACACTGAAGCTTTCTTT.

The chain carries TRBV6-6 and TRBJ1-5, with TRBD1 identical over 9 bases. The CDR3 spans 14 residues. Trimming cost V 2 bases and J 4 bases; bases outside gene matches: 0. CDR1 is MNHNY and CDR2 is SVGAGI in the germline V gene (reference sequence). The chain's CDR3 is CASSYGTGNQPQHF. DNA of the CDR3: TGTGCCAGCAGTTACGGGACAGGGAATCAGCCCCAGCATTTT.